The rows below give T cell receptor beta chains drawn from one sample of a study of T cells in tuberculosis. The repertoire was sequenced with immunoSEQ multiplex PCR; TCRdb's copy has only in-frame clones and lacks some. This table has 30,000 or so clones, around 90% appearing once. Sequencing was performed on PBMCs. All receptors derive from a donor aged 10 to 29 with latent tuberculosis or without tuberculosis infection. The conserved cysteine and the conserved F or W are not part of the CDR3 here.

V: TRBV5-1; J: TRBJ2-5; CDR3: ASSLSQGEETQY
V: TRBV28; J: TRBJ1-1; CDR3: ASSSYLVRGNTEAF
V: TRBV5-1; J: TRBJ2-3; CDR3: ASSPYQGNTDTQY
V: TRBV4-1; J: TRBJ1-5; CDR3: ASSLPPQGDPINQPQH
V: TRBV21-1; J: TRBJ1-6; CDR3: ASSPTRQGASPLH
V: TRBV28; J: TRBJ2-5; CDR3: ATQLAGQVLGAQY
V: TRBV7-6; J: TRBJ2-3; CDR3: ASSFSPGTDTQY
V: TRBV29-1; J: TRBJ2-1; CDR3: SVEARGGAYNEQF
V: TRBV10-3; J: TRBJ2-1; CDR3: AISGRGLGNEQF
V: TRBV19; J: TRBJ1-2; CDR3: ASSYLDREDGYT
V: TRBV6-6; J: TRBJ1-4; CDR3: ASSNTGPGEKLF
V: TRBV28; J: TRBJ1-2; CDR3: ASIGSSYGYT
V: TRBV6-1; J: TRBJ1-1; CDR3: ASTGVRGSTEAF
V: TRBV7-7; J: TRBJ2-7; CDR3: ASSLGQYYEQY
V: TRBV15; J: TRBJ1-2; CDR3: ATSREVGAGYGYT
V: TRBV28; J: TRBJ2-5; CDR3: ASSLSGAETQY
V: TRBV6-1; J: TRBJ2-6; CDR3: ASSDRESGANVLT
V: TRBV9; J: TRBJ1-3; CDR3: ASSPTTGLDSGNTIY
V: TRBV7-9; J: TRBJ2-1; CDR3: ASSPPGAPIVNEQF
V: TRBV9; J: TRBJ2-1; CDR3: ASSVGQGEYNEQF
V: TRBV20-1; J: TRBJ2-5; CDR3: SKGRETQY
V: TRBV6-1; J: TRBJ1-2; CDR3: ASSELRDYGYT
V: TRBV6-1; J: TRBJ2-5; CDR3: ASRDLEETQY
V: TRBV7-2; J: TRBJ2-3; CDR3: ASSLTRGGTDTQY
V: TRBV9; J: TRBJ2-7; CDR3: ASSPGGVLSYEQY
V: TRBV19; J: TRBJ2-3; CDR3: ASSPKGDTDTQY
V: TRBV7-2; J: TRBJ2-5; CDR3: ASSLSPGLAARETQY
V: TRBV2; J: TRBJ1-4; CDR3: ASSEGKTMGNEKLF
V: TRBV4-3; J: TRBJ1-2; CDR3: ASSQVIVKAGQAPANYGYT
V: TRBV2; J: TRBJ1-2; CDR3: ASKGTTYGYT
V: TRBV5-1; J: TRBJ2-6; CDR3: ASSLTYRGLTSGANVLT
V: TRBV5-4; J: TRBJ2-5; CDR3: ASSLEAGVGETQY
V: TRBV6-5; J: TRBJ2-2; CDR3: ASRMTPNTGELF
V: TRBV7-2; J: TRBJ2-5; CDR3: ASSPRTGEGTQY
V: TRBV5-1; J: TRBJ2-5; CDR3: ASMGQGGRETQY
V: TRBV7-3; J: TRBJ1-5; CDR3: ATSRVNQPQH
V: TRBV4-1; J: TRBJ2-1; CDR3: ASTTREDSPYNEQF
V: TRBV7-9; J: TRBJ1-2; CDR3: ASSFQGTYYGYT
V: TRBV2; J: TRBJ2-3; CDR3: ASGYKQGPGDTQY
V: TRBV7-3; J: TRBJ1-2; CDR3: ASSLAGGANYGYT
V: TRBV28; J: TRBJ1-1; CDR3: ASRGNAGGTEAF
V: TRBV27; J: TRBJ1-6; CDR3: ASSSRREGSPLH
V: TRBV5-6; J: TRBJ1-1; CDR3: ASISGGLLNTEAF
V: TRBV2; J: TRBJ2-1; CDR3: ASSQIAGGQF
V: TRBV28; J: TRBJ2-5; CDR3: ASSPAGTGQETQY
V: TRBV19; J: TRBJ2-7; CDR3: ASTRTGSYEQY
V: TRBV9; J: TRBJ2-1; CDR3: ASSVEGQLYNEQF
V: TRBV6-5; J: TRBJ1-1; CDR3: ASSYSTGTEAF
V: TRBV7-9; J: TRBJ2-6; CDR3: ASSPPGNSGANVLT
V: TRBV5-1; J: TRBJ1-2; CDR3: ASSLGAGQGPLEGYT